The 3 T cell receptor beta chains given below trace back to one sample, sequenced in a study of shared clonotypes between healthy human individuals. Profiled with immunoSEQ multiplex PCR; TCRdb holds only in-frame clones, not every one. Here the sample spans about 2 million clones, just under 95% being singletons. Naive-designated CD8 cells lacked CD45RO, were positively enriched for CCR7, and omitted terminally differentiated effector memory CD45RA+ cells. The source material was naive CD8+ T cells sorted from blood. Receptors were obtained from a man between 18 and 29 years old in good health.

This chain connects TRBV13 to TRBJ2-7; 10 bases map to TRBD2. The CDR3 spans 15 residues. The V and J ends lost 2 bases and 0 bases, in that order; junction bases with no gene match: 1. Germline CDR1 PRHDT, CDR2 FYEKMQ (reference sequence). Here the CDR3 reads CASSLPSGSSYEQYF. CDR3 DNA: TGTGCCAGCAGCTTACCTAGCGGGAGCTCCTACGAGCAGTACTTC.

The chain employs TRBV5-1 and TRBJ1-2, with 9 bases fitting TRBD1. This CDR3 contains 18 residues. After removal of 5 bases from V and 1 base from J, the junction contained 15 bases not matched to a gene. Germline V gives CDR1 SGHRS, CDR2 YFSETQ. In nucleotides, the CDR3 is TGCGCCAGCAGTTTTGGGGCAGCTACAGGGGGCCTTAACTATGGCTACACCTTC. This codes for CASSFGAATGGLNYGYTF.

This chain connects TRBV29-1 to TRBJ2-6; D unclear. Germline CDR1 SQVTM, CDR2 ANQGSEA. The CDR3 length is 14 residues. V was pared by 3 bases and J by 1 base, with 7 bases between. The CDR3 DNA follows: TGCAGCGTTGATGTTGGGTCTGGGGCCAACGTCCTGACTTTC. It specifies CSVDVGSGANVLTF.